This T cell receptor beta chain was documented in a study of blood T cell repertoires in COVID-19. Across the whole study: PBMCs, B-cell-depleted T cells, or T cells were the source of the cDNA or gDNA that made up the material.

The V segment lost 3 bases and the J segment 9 bases; nucleotides outside the gene matches: 11. Germline-derived CDR1 and CDR2 are MDHEN and SYDVKM. The CDR3 length is 16 residues. Authors' data handling: Reference gene primer amplification gave nucleated cell count estimates. Produced via immunoSEQ multiplex PCR; TCRdb's table is partial and in-frame only. V, J and clone size derive from that table, while D and trimming were established from the DNA sequence. Of 45,000 to 55,000 clones in the sample, less than 95% were seen once. The sequencing sample was made of peripheral blood. This clonotype was sampled from a human donor in a cohort sampled during active COVID-19. The chain combines TRBV28 with TRBJ2-1, with 10 bases identical to TRBD2. The CDR3 spells CASSFWSSGRRGEQFF. CDR3 coding DNA: TGTGCCAGCAGTTTTTGGTCTAGCGGGAGAAGGGGTGAGCAGTTCTTC.